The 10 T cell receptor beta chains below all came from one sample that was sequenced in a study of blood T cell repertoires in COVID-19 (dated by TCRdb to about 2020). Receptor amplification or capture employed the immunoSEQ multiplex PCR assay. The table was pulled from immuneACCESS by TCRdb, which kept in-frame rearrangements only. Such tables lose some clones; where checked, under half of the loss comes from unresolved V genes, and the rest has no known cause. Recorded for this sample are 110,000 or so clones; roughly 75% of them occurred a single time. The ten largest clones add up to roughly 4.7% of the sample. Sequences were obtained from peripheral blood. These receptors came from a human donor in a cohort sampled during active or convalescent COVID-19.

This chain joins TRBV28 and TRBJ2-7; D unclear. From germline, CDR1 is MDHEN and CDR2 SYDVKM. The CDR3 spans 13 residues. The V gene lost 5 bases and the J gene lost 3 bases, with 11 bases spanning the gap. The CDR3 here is CASSPRLNYEQYF. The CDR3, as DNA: TGTGCCAGCAGTCCCAGACTCAACTACGAGCAGTACTTC.

The CDR3 DNA reads as TGTGCCAGCAGCTTATACGGGGGAGCGGCCTACGAGCAGTACTTC. This encodes CASSLYGGAAYEQYF. V gene TRBV7-3 combines with J gene TRBJ2-7, with a possible D match to TRBD2 (6 bases). The CDR3 has 15 residues. Germline values: CDR1 SGHTA, CDR2 FQGTGA. The V and J ends lost 2 bases and 2 bases respectively, with 13 bases between them.

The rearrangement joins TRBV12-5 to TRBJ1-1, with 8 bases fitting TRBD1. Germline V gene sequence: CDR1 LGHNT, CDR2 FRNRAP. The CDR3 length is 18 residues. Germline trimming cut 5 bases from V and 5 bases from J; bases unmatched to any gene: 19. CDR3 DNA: TGTGCTAGTGGTCTCTTGGACAGGGCGCCCGAGTGGCTTACTGAAGCTTTCTTT. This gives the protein CASGLLDRAPEWLTEAFF.

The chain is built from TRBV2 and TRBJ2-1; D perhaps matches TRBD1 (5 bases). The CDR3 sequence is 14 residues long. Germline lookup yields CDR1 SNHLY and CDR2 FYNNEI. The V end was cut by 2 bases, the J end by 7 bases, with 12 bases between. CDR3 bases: TGTGCCAGCAGTGAAAGTCAGGGTAGGAATGAGCAGTTCTTC. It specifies CASSESQGRNEQFF.

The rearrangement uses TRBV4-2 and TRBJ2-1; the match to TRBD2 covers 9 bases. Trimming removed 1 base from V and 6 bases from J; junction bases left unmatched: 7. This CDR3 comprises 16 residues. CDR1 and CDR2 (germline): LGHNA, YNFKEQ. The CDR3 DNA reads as TGTGCCAGCAGCCAAGTTGGGCGGGAGGGCTTCAATGAGCAGTTCTTC. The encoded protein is CASSQVGREGFNEQFF.

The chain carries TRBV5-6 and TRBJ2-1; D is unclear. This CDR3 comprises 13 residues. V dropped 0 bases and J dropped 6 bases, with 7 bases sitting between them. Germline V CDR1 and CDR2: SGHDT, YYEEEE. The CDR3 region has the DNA TGTGCCAGCAGCTTGGGCCAGGTCAATGAGCAGTTCTTC. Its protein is CASSLGQVNEQFF. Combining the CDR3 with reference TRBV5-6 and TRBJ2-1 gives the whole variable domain DAGVTQSPTHLIKTRGQQVTLRCSPKSGHDTVSWYQQALGQGPQFIFQYYEEEERQRGNFPDRFSGHQFPNYSSELNVNALLLGDSALYLCASSLGQVNEQFFGPGTRLTVL.

The CDR3 DNA reads TGTGCCAGCAGCTTAAGGGCCGGGGACTATGGCTACACCTTC. Encoded protein: CASSLRAGDYGYTF. The genes are TRBV7-9 and TRBJ1-2; no firm D call. Germline CDR1 SEHNR, CDR2 FQNEAQ (reference sequence). The CDR3 is 14 residues long. V lost 2 bases and J lost 3, with 10 bases in between.

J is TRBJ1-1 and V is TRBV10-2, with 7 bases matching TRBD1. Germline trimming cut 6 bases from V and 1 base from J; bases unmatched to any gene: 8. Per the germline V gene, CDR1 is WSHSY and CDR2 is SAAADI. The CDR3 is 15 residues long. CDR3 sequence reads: CASRYRGDGNTEAFF. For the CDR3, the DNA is TGCGCCAGCAGGTACAGGGGTGATGGGAACACTGAAGCTTTCTTT.

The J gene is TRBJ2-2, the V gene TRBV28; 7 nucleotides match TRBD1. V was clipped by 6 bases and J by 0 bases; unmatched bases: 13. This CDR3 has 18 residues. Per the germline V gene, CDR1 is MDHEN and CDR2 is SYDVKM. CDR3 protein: CASSRLPTGTSNTGELFF. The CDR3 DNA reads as TGTGCCAGCAGCCGACTCCCGACAGGGACCTCGAACACCGGGGAGCTGTTTTTT.

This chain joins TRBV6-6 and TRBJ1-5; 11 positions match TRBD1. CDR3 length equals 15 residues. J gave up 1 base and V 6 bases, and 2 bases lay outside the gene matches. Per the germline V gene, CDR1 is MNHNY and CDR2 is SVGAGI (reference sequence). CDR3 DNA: TGTGCCAGCAGGGGGACAGGGGGAAGCAATCAGCCCCAGCATTTT. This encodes CASRGTGGSNQPQHF.